This T cell receptor (beta chain) was recorded in a study of blood T cells in healthy people across ages. This clonotype was counted only a few times. The antigen remains unidentified. A second PCR, run for roughly 7 to 12 cycles, used a sample-barcoded 5' primer plus a J-beta primer mix. Researchers report that a template-switch adaptor with 12 random nucleotides tagged each cDNA molecule. One entry per CDR3 protein results from TCRdb running MiXCR on the 5' RACE reads. This table holds about 1,400,000 distinct CDR3 sequences, approximately 38% found once. The study's findings and limits: Among T cells, TCR beta diversity per million cells dropped roughly linearly as age rose.

This CDR3 comprises 15 residues. Losses at the gene ends were 2 bases for V and 9 bases for J; bases not matched to a gene: 6. Looked up from germline, CDR1 is MNHEY and CDR2 is SVGAGI. The sequence was obtained from a young woman in good health. The chain links TRBV6-5 to TRBJ2-1, with 11 bases fitting TRBD2. The material sequenced was blood. The CDR3 nucleotides read TGTGCCAGCAGTTACCAGACTAGCGGGGAAGGTGAGCAGTTCTTC. Translated: CASSYQTSGEGEQFF.